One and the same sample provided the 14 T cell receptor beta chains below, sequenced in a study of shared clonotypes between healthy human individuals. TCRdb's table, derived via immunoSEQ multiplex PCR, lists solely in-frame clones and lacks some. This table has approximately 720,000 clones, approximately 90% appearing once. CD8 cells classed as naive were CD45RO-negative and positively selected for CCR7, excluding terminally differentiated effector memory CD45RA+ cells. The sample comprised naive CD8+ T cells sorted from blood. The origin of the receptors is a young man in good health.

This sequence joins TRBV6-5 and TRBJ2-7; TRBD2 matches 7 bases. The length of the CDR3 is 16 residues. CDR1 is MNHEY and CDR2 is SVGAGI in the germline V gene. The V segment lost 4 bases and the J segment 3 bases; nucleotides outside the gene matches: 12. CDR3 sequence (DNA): TGTGCCAGCAGTTCCATCAGGGCGGGCGGGAGCTACGAGCAGTACTTC. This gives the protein CASSSIRAGGSYEQYF.

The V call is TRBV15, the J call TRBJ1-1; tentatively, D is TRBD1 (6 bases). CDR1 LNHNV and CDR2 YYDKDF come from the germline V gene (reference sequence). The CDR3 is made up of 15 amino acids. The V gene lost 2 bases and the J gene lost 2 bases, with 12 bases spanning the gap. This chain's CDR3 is CATSRMGAGNTEAFF. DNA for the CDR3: TGTGCCACCAGCAGAATGGGGGCAGGTAACACTGAAGCTTTCTTT.

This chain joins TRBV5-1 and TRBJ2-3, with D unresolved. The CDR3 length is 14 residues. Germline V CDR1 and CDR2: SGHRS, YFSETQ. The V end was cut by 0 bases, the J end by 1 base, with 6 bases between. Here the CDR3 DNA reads TGCGCCAGCAGCTTGGGCAGCGGCACAGATACGCAGTATTTT. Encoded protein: CASSLGSGTDTQYF.

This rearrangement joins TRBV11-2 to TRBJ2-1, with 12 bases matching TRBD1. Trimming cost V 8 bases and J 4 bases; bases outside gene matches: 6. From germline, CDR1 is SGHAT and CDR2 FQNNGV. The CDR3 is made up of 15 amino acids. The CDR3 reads CASGTGGPPYNEQFF. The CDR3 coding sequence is TGTGCCAGCGGGACAGGGGGCCCACCATACAATGAGCAGTTCTTC.

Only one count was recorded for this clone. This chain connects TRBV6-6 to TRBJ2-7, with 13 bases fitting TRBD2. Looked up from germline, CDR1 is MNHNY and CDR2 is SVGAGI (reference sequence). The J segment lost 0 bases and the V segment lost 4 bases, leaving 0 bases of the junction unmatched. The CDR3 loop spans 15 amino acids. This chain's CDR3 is CASSWTSGGSYEQYF. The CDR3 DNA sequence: TGTGCCAGCAGTTGGACTAGCGGGGGCTCCTACGAGCAGTACTTC.

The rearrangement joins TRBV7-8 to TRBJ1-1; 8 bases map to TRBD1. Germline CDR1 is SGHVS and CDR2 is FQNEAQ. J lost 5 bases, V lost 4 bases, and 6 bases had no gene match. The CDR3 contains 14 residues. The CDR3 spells CASSSSTGVTEAFF. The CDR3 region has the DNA TGTGCCAGCAGCTCTTCGACAGGGGTGACTGAAGCTTTCTTT.

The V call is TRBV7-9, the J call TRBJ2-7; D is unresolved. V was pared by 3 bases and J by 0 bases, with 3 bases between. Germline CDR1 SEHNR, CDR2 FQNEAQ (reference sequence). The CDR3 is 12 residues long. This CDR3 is CASSFASYEQYF. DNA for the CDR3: TGTGCCAGCAGCTTCGCCTCCTACGAGCAGTACTTC.

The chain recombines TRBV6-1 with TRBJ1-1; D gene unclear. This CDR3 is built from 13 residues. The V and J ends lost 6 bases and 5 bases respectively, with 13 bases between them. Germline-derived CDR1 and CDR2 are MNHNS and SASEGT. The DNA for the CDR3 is TGTGCCAGCAGAGATCTAGTAGGAACTGAAGCTTTCTTT. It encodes CASRDLVGTEAFF.

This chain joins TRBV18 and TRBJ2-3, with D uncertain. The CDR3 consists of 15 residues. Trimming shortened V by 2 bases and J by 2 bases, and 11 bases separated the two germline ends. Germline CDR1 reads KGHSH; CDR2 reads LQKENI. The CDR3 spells CASSPGSYPTDTQYF. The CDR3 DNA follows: TGTGCCAGCTCACCAGGCTCATACCCCACAGATACGCAGTATTTT.

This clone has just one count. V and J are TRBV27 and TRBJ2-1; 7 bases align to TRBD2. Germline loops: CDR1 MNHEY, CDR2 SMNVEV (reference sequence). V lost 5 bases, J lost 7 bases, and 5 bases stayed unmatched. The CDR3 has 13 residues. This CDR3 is CASSSGNLNEQFF. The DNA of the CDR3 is TGTGCCAGCAGTAGCGGGAACCTGAATGAGCAGTTCTTC.

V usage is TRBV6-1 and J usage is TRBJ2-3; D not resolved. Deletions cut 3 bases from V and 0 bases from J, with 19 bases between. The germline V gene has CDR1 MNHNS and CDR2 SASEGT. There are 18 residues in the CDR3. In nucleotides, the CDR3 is TGTGCCAGCAGTGACTTCGGTTGGAGTGACTCTAGCACAGATACGCAGTATTTT. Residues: CASSDFGWSDSSTDTQYF.

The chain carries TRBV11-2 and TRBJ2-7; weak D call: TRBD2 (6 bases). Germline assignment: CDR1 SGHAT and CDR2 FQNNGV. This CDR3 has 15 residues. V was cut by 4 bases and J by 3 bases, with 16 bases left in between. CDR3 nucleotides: TGTGCCAGCAGCTCGCATCCGGGACTTTTCTACGAGCAGTACTTC. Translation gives CASSSHPGLFYEQYF.

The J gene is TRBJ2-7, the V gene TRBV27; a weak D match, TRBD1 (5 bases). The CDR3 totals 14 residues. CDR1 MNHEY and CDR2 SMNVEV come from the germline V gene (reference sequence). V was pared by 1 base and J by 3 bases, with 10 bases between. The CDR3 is CASSLWGSRYEQYF. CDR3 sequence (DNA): TGTGCCAGCAGTTTATGGGGCAGCCGCTACGAGCAGTACTTC.

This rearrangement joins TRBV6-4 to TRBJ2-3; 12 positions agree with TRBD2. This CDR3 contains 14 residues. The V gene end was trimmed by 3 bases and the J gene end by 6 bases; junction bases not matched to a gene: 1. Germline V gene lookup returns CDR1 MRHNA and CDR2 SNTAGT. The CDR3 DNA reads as TGTGCCAGCAGTGAGACTAGCGGGAGCGATACGCAGTATTTT. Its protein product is CASSETSGSDTQYF.